Below are 3 T cell receptor beta chains sequenced from a single sample in a study of radiotherapy plus CTLA-4 blockade in lung cancer. Clones were read by immunoSEQ multiplex PCR, and TCRdb kept only the in-frame ones, dropping some. The sample holds roughly 100,000 clones, about four fifths seen once. Sequences were derived from peripheral blood, sampled from a patient treated with radiotherapy plus ipilimumab. These receptors all stem from a human donor with non-small cell lung cancer that progressed on radiotherapy plus ipilimumab.

This clone was detected a few times. The chain couples TRBV6-1 to TRBJ2-7; D is undetermined. CDR1 and CDR2 (germline): MNHNS, SASEGT. The ends were cut back, 6 bases at V and 10 bases at J, with 22 bases in the middle. The CDR3 has 14 amino acids. The CDR3 DNA reads TGTGCCAGCAGCGACATGAGTGGGTCGAGTTTACAGTACTTC. Amino acid sequence: CASSDMSGSSLQYF.

This sequence joins TRBV10-2 and TRBJ2-1; 8 nucleotides match TRBD2. CDR3 length: 13 residues. The germline V gene encodes CDR1 WSHSY and CDR2 SAAADI. The V segment lost 5 bases and the J segment 6 bases; nucleotides outside the gene matches: 3. CDR3 residues: CASSPGLGNEQFF. The CDR3 region has the DNA TGCGCCAGCAGTCCGGGACTAGGCAATGAGCAGTTCTTC.

This chain connects TRBV7-2 to TRBJ1-5, with 10 bases fitting TRBD1. Losses at the gene ends were 6 bases for V and 9 bases for J; bases not matched to a gene: 5. Looked up from germline, CDR1 is SGHTA and CDR2 is FQGNSA. This CDR3 is 13 amino acids long. The CDR3: CASSQGQGGPQHF. CDR3 sequence (DNA): TGTGCCAGCAGTCAAGGACAGGGGGGGCCCCAGCATTTT.